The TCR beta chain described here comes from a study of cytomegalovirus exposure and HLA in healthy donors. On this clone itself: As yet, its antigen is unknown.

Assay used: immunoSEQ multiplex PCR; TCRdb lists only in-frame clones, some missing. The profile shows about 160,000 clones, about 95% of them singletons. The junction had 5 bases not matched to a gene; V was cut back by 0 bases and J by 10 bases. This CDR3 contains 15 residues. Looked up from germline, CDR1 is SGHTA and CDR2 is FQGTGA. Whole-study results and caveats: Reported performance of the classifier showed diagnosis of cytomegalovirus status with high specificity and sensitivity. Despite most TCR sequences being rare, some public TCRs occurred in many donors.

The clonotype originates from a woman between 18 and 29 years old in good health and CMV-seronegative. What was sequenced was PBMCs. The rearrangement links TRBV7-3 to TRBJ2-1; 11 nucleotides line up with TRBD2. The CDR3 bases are TGTGCCAGCAGCTTAACAGGGACTAGCGGCAAGGAGCAGTTCTTC. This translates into CASSLTGTSGKEQFF.